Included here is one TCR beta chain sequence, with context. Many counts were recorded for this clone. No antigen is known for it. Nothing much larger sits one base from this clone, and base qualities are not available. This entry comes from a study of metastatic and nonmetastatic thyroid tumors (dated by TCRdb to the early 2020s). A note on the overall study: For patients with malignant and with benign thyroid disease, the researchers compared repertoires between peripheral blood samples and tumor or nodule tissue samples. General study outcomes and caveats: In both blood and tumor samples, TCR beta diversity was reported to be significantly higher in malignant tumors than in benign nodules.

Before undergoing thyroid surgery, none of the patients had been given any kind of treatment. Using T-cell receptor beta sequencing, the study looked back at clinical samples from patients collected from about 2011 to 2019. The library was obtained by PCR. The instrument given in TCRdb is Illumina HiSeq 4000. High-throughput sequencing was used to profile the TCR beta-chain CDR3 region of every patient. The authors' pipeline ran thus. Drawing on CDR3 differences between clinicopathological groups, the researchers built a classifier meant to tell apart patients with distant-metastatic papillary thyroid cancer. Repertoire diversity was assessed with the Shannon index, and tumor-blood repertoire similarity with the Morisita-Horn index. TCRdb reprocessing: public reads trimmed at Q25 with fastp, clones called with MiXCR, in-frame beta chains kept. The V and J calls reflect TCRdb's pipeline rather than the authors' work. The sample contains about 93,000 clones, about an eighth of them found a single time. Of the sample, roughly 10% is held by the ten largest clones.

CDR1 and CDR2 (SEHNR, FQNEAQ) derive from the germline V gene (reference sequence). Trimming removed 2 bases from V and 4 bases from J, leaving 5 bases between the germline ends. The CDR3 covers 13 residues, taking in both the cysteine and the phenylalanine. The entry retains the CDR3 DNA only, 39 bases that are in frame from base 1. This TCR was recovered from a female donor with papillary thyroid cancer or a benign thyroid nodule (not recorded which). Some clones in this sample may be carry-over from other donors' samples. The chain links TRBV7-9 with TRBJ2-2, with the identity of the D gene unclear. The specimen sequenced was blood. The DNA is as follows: TGTGCCAGCAGCTTATTGAGCACCGGGGAGCTGTTTTTT. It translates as CASSLLSTGELFF.